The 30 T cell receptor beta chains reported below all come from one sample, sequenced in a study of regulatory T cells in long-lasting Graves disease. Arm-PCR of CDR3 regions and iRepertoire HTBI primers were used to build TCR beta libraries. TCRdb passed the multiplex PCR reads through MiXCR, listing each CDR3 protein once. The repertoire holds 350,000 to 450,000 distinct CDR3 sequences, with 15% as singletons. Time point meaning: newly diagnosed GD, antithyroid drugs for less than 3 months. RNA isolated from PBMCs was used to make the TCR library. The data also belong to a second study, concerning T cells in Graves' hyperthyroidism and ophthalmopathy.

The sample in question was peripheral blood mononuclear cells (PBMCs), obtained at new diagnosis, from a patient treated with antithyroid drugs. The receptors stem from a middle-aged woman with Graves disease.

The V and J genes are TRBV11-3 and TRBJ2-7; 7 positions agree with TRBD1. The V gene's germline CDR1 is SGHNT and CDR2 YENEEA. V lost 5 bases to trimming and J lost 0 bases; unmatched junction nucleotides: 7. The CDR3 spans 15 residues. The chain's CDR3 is CASSQGTAASYEQYF. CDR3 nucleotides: TGTGCCAGCAGCCAGGGGACAGCAGCCTCCTACGAGCAGTACTTC.

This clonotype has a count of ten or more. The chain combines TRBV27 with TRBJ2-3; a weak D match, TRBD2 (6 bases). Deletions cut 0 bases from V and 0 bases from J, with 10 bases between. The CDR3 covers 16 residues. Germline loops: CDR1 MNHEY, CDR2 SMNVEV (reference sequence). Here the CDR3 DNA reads TGTGCCAGCAGTTTATCGCCTAGCGCTAGCACAGATACGCAGTATTTT. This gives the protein CASSLSPSASTDTQYF.

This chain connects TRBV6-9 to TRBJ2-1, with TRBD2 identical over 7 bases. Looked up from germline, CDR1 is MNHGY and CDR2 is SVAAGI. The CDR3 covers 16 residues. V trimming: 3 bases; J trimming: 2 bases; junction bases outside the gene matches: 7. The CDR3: CASSYSKRGPYNEQFF. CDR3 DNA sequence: TGTGCCAGCAGTTACTCGAAGCGGGGACCCTACAATGAGCAGTTCTTC.

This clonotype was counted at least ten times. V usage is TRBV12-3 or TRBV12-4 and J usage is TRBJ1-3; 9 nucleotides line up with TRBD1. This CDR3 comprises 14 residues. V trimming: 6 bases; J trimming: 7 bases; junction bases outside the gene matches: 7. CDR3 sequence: CASSVGTGGNTIYF. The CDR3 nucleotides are TGTGCCAGCAGCGTCGGAACAGGGGGCAACACCATATATTTT.

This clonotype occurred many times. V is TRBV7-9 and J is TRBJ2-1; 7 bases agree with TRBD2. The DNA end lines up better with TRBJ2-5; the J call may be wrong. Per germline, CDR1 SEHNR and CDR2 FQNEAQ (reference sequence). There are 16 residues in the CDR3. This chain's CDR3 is CASSHNVREGRETQYF. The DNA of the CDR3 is TGTGCCAGCAGCCACAATGTCAGGGAGGGTCGAGAGACCCAGTACTTC.

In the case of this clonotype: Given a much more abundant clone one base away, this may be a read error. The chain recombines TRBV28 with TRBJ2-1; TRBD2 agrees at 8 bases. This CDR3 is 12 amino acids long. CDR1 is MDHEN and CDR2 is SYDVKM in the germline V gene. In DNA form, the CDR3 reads TGTGCCAGCTCAAGCGGGAGCGATGAGCGGTTCTTC. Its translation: CASSSGSDERFF.

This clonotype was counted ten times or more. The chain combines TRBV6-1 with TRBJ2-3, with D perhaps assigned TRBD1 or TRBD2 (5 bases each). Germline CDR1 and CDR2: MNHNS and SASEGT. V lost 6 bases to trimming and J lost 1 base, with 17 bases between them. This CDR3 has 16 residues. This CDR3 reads CASRTTGTARTDTQYF. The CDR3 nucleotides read TGTGCCAGCAGAACGACGGGGACGGCCCGCACAGATACGCAGTATTTT.

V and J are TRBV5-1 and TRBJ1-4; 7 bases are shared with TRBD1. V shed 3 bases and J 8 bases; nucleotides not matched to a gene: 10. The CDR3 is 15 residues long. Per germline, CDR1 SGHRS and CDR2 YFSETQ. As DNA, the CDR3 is TGCGCCAGCAGCTGGGGGTCCAGGGGGAGAGAAAAACTGTTTTTT. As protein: CASSWGSRGREKLFF.

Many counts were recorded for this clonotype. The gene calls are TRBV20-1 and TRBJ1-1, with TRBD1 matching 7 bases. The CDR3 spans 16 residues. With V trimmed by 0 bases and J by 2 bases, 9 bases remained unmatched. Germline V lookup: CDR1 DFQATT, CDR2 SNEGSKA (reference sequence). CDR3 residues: CSARDVTGVGNTEAFF. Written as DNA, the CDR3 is TGCAGTGCTAGAGATGTAACAGGGGTGGGAAACACTGAAGCTTTCTTT.

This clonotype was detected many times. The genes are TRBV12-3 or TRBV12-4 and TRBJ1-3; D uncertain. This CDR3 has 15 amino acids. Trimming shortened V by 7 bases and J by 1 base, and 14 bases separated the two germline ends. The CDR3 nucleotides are TGTGCCAGCACCCCCTCCCCGGGGTCTGGAAACACCATATATTTT. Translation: CASTPSPGSGNTIYF.

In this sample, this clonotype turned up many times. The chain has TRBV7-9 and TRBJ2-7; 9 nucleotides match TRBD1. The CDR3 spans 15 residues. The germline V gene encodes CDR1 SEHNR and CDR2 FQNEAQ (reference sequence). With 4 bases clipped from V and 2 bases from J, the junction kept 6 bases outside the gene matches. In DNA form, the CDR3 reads TGTGCCAGCAGCTCACCGGACAGGGGCACCTACGAGCAGTACTTC. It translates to CASSSPDRGTYEQYF.

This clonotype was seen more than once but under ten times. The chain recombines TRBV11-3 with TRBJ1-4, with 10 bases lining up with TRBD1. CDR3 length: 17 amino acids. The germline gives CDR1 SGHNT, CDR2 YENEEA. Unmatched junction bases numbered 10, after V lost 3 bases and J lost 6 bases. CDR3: CASSLGQGIGGHEKLFF. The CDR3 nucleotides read TGTGCCAGCAGCTTGGGACAGGGGATTGGGGGACATGAAAAACTGTTTTTT.

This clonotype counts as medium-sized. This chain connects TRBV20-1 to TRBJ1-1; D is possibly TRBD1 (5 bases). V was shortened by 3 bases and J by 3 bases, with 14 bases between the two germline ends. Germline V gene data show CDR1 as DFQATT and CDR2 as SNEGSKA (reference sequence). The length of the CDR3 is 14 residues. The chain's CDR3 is CSASPGVGDTEAFF. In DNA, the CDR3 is TGCAGTGCTAGTCCGGGAGTAGGGGACACTGAAGCTTTCTTT.

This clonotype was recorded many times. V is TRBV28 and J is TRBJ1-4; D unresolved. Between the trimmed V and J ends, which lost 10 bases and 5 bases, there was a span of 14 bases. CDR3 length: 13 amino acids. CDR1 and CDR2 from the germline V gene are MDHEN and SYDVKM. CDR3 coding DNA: TGTGCCACCTTCCGGGCCCAAAATGAAAAACTGTTTTTT. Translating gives CATFRAQNEKLFF.

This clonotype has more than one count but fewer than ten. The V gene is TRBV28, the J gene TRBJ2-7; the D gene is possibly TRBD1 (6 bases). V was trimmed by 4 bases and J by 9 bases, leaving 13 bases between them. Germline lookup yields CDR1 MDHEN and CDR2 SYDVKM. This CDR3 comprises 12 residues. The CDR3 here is CASSSTGKRQYF. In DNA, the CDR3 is TGTGCCAGCAGTTCAACAGGGAAAAGGCAGTACTTC.

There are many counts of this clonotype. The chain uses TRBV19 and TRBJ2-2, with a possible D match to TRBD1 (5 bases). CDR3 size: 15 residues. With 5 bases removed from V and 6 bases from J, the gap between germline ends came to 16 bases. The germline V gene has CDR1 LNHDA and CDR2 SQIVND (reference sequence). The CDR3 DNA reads TGTGCCAGTAGTTCCCCCAGGGTCGGCGCCGGGGAGCTGTTTTTT. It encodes CASSSPRVGAGELFF.

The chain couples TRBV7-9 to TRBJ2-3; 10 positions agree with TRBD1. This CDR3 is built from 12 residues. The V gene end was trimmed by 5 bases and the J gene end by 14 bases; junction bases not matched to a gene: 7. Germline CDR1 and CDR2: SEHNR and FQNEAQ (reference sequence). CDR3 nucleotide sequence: TGTGCCAGCAGCGCCGGGACAGGGGAGCCGTATTTT. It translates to CASSAGTGEPYF.

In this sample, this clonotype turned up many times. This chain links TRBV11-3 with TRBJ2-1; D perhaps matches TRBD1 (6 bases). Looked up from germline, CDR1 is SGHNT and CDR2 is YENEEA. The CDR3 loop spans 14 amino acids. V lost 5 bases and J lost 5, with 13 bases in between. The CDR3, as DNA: TGTGCCAGCAGCCAACGGACAGATAACAATGAGCAGTTCTTC. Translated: CASSQRTDNNEQFF.

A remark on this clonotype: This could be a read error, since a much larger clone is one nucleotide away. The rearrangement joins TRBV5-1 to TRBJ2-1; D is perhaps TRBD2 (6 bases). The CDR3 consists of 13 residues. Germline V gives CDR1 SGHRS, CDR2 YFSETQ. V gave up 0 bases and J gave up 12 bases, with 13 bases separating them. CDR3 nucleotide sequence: TGCGCCAGCAGCTTGGGCTTGCGGGGTGGGCAGTTCTTC. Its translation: CASSLGLRGGQFF.

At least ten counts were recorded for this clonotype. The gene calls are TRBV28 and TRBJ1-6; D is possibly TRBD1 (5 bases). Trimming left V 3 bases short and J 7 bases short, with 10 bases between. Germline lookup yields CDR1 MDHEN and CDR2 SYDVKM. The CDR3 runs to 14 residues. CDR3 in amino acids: CASSFTGLNSPLHF. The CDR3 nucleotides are TGTGCCAGCAGTTTCACAGGCTTGAATTCACCCCTCCACTTT.

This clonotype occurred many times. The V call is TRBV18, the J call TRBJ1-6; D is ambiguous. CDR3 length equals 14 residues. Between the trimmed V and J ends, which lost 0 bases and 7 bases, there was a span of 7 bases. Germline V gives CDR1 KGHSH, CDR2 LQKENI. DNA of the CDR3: TGTGCCAGCTCACCACCGTGGCCAAATTCACCCCTCCACTTT. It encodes CASSPPWPNSPLHF.

The CDR3 DNA follows: TGCGCCAGCGATCCCCTACTAGCGGGAGAAGGCGGGGAGCTGTTTTTT. Translating gives CASDPLLAGEGGELFF. This sequence joins TRBV5-1 and TRBJ2-2; 11 bases align to TRBD2. CDR1 is SGHRS, CDR2 YFSETQ, per germline. The CDR3 loop spans 16 amino acids. V lost 7 bases to trimming and J lost 7 bases; unmatched junction nucleotides: 12.

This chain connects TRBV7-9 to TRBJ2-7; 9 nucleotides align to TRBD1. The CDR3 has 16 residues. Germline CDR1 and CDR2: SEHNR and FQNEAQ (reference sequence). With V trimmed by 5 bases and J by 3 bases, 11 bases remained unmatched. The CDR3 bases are TGTGCCAGCAGCCCTCAAGCGGGACAGGGCTTCTACGAGCAGTACTTC. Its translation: CASSPQAGQGFYEQYF.

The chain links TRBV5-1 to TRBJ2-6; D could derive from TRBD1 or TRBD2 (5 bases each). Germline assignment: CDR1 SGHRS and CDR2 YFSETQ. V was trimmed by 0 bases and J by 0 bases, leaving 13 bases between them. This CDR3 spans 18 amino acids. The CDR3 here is CASSLAQGRSSGANVLTF. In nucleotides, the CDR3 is TGCGCCAGCAGCTTGGCCCAGGGACGGAGCTCTGGGGCCAACGTCCTGACTTTC.

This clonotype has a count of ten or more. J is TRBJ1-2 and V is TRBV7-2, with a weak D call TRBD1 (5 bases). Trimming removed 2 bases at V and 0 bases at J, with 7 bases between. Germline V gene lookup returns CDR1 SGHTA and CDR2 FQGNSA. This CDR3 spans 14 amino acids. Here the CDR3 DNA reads TGTGCCAGCAGCTTACGGGGGACTAACTATGGCTACACCTTC. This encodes CASSLRGTNYGYTF.

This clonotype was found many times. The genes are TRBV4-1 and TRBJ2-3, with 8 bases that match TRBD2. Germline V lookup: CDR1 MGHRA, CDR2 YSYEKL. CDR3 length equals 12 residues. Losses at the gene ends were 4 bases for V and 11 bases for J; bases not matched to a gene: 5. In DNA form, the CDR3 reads TGCGCCAGCAGCCTAGCGGGGAGGAAGCAGTATTTT. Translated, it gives CASSLAGRKQYF.

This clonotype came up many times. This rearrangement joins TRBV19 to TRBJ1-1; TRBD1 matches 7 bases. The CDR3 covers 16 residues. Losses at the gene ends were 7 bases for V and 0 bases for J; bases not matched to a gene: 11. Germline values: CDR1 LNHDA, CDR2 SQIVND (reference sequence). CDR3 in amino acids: CASTNHRGYMNTEAFF. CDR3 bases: TGTGCCAGTACCAACCACAGGGGATATATGAACACTGAAGCTTTCTTT.

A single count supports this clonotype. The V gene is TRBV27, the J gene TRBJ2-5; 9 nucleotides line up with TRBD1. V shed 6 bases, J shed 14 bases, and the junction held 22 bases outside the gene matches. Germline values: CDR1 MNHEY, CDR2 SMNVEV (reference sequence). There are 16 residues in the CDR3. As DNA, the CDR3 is TGTGCCAGCAGCCTCTTAGCCGGGACAGGGTTAGGAGAGGGCTACTTC. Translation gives CASSLLAGTGLGEGYF.

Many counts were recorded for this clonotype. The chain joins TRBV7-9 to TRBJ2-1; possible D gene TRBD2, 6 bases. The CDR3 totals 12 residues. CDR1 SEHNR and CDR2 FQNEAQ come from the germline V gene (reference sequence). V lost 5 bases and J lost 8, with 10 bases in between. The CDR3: CASSGGGYEQFF. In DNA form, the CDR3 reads TGTGCCAGCAGCGGGGGAGGATATGAGCAGTTCTTC.

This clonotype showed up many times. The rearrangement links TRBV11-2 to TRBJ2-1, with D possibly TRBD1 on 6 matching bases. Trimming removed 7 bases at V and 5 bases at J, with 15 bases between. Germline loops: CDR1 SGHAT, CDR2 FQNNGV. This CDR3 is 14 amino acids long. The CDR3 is CASTRGRRNNEQFF. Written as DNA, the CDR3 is TGTGCCAGCACCAGGGGCAGGAGAAACAATGAGCAGTTCTTC.